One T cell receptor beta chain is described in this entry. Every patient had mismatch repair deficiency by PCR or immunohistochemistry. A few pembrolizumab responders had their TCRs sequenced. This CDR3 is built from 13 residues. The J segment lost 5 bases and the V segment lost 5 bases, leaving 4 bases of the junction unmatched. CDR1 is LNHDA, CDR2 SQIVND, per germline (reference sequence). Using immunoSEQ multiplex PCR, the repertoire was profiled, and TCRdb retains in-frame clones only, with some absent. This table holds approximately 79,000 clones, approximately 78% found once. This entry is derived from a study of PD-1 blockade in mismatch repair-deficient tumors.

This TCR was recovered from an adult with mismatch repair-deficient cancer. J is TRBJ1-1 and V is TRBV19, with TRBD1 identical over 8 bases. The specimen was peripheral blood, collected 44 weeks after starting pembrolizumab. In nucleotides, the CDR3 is TGTGCCAGTAGTGGTACAGGGGGAACTGAAGCTTTCTTT. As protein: CASSGTGGTEAFF.